The 26 T cell receptor beta chains in this list originate from one sample, sequenced in a study of spatial heterogeneity in lung cancer (dated by TCRdb to between 2018 and 2021). Broad study findings and their caveats: The tumor nonsynonymous mutation count correlated with the number of expanded intratumoral alpha and beta TCRs.

Their antigens are not known. Library preparation was by 5' RACE. This sample was sequenced with a NextSeq 500. TCRdb redid the processing of the public reads, applying fastp at Q25 and MiXCR, and retained in-frame beta chains. Here each entry gathers all rows of one CDR3 protein and keeps the most common genes and DNA. A total of about 2,000 distinct CDR3 sequences appear in this sample, nearly 9% of them only once. The leading ten clones occupy 7.5% to 10% of the sample. This specimen's time point label, per the study, means: sample taken at primary tumor resection. The input for sequencing was lung tumor tissue, taken at surgery. The receptors come from a female donor with early-stage non-small cell lung cancer.

By sample share, this clonotype is large. CDR3 nucleotides: TGTGCCTGGAGTGGGGACAGTACCTACAATGAGCAGTTCTTC. Its protein product is CAWSGDSTYNEQFF. The J gene is TRBJ2-1, the V gene TRBV30, with 7 nucleotides matching TRBD1. This CDR3 comprises 14 residues. The germline V gene has CDR1 GTSNPN and CDR2 SVGIG (reference sequence). V shed 1 base and J 2 bases; nucleotides not matched to a gene: 2.

In its sample, this clonotype ranks as medium-sized. This chain joins TRBV7-8 and TRBJ2-6, with 9 nucleotides matching TRBD1. V was pared by 5 bases and J by 1 base, with 9 bases of the junction left unmatched. Germline V CDR1 and CDR2: SGHVS, FQNEAQ. CDR3 length equals 18 residues. The CDR3, as DNA: TGTGCCAGCAGCAAGGTTCCGGGACAGGGATCTGGGGCCAACGTCCTGACTTTC. Residues: CASSKVPGQGSGANVLTF.

This clonotype was picked up a small number of times. V is TRBV12-3 or TRBV12-4 and J is TRBJ1-3; D uncertain. Trimming stripped 5 bases from V and 7 bases from J, with 15 bases between. The CDR3 consists of 14 residues. CDR3 amino acids: CASSPQLVGNTIYF. CDR3 nucleotides: TGTGCCAGCAGTCCCCAGTTGGTGGGGAACACCATATATTTT.

This clonotype qualifies as medium-sized. The V call is TRBV29-1, the J call TRBJ1-1; D perhaps matches TRBD1 (6 bases). V shed 1 base and J shed 10 bases, with 16 bases lying between them. CDR1 is SQVTM and CDR2 is ANQGSEA in the germline V gene. The CDR3 length is 13 residues. DNA of the CDR3: TGCAGCGTTGAAGGGGATTACAGGGTTGGAGCTTTCTTT. As protein: CSVEGDYRVGAFF.

This clonotype was seen at least ten times. The chain carries TRBV2 and TRBJ1-5, with TRBD1 identical over 8 bases. Looked up from germline, CDR1 is SNHLY and CDR2 is FYNNEI. The CDR3 extends over 12 amino acids. J was trimmed by 7 bases and V by 10 bases; bases with no gene match: 6. The CDR3 DNA sequence: TGTGCCACCGGACAGGGTGAGCAGCCCCAGCATTTT. Its protein is CATGQGEQPQHF.

By share of the sample, this clonotype is medium-sized. This chain links TRBV7-2 with TRBJ1-3, with D unclear. Germline V gene data show CDR1 as SGHTA and CDR2 as FQGNSA. This CDR3 comprises 14 residues. Trimming removed 1 base from V and 0 bases from J, with 4 bases in between. The CDR3 region has the DNA TGTGCCAGCAGCTTAGAATACTCTGGAAACACCATATATTTT. Translation gives CASSLEYSGNTIYF.

By proportion, this clonotype is medium-sized. V is TRBV5-5 and J is TRBJ2-3; D perhaps matches TRBD1 (6 bases). The V end was cut by 3 bases, the J end by 8 bases, with 22 bases between. This CDR3 has 16 residues. The germline gives CDR1 SGHKS, CDR2 YYEKEE (reference sequence). The CDR3 spells CASSSNRDGVVGTQYF. The CDR3 DNA follows: TGTGCCAGCAGCTCCAACAGGGATGGAGTTGTGGGTACGCAGTATTTT.

By share, this clonotype ranks as medium-sized. V is TRBV24-1 and J is TRBJ2-5; D remains ambiguous. Trimming removed 4 bases at V and 4 bases at J, with 6 bases between. CDR1 and CDR2 from the germline V gene are KGHDR and SFDVKD. There are 12 residues in the CDR3. This CDR3 reads CATSDRGETQYF. Written as DNA, the CDR3 is TGTGCCACCAGTGACCGAGGAGAGACCCAGTACTTC.

The chain employs TRBV6-2 or TRBV6-3 and TRBJ1-6; D is unresolved. The germline gives CDR1 MNHEY, CDR2 SVGEGT. CDR3 length: 15 residues. The V end lost 2 bases, the J end lost 9 bases, and 14 bases lay between the germline ends. Here the CDR3 reads CASSYVEIARSPLHF. DNA for the CDR3: TGTGCCAGCAGTTACGTGGAAATAGCCCGTTCACCCCTCCACTTT.

This clonotype rates as large. The chain employs TRBV4-1 and TRBJ2-7, with 7 bases lining up with TRBD2. The germline V gene encodes CDR1 MGHRA and CDR2 YSYEKL. This CDR3 is 15 amino acids long. Trimming at V came to 1 base and at J to 4 bases, leaving 7 bases not matched to a gene. CDR3 coding DNA: TGCGCCAGCAGCCAAGGGACTAGATCCGGATACGAGCAGTACTTC. Its protein product is CASSQGTRSGYEQYF.

At least ten counts were recorded for this clonotype. The chain recombines TRBV7-2 with TRBJ1-2; D not certain. In germline, CDR1 is SGHTA, CDR2 FQGNSA. V was trimmed by 6 bases and J by 3 bases, leaving 8 bases between them. This CDR3 is built from 12 residues. The CDR3 loop reads CASSPADYGYTF. The DNA for the CDR3 is TGTGCCAGCAGTCCAGCAGACTATGGCTACACCTTC.

Judged by abundance, this clonotype is medium-sized. The chain is built from TRBV7-9 and TRBJ2-7; no clear D. This CDR3 has 14 residues. Germline V lookup: CDR1 SEHNR, CDR2 FQNEAQ (reference sequence). The V end was cut by 4 bases, the J end by 0 bases, with 10 bases between. CDR3 sequence reads: CASSSTTHSYEQYF. The CDR3 bases are TGTGCCAGCAGCTCTACGACACACTCCTACGAGCAGTACTTC.

This clonotype rates as medium-sized. The J gene is TRBJ2-5, the V gene TRBV20-1; D call uncertain. The germline CDR1 and CDR2 sequences are DFQATT and SNEGSKA (reference sequence). The CDR3 contains 12 residues. This CDR3 reads CSWSLDQETQYF. In DNA form, the CDR3 reads TGCAGCTGGTCCCTTGATCAAGAGACCCAGTACTTC.

J is TRBJ2-7 and V is TRBV28, with 7 bases fitting TRBD1. CDR1 MDHEN and CDR2 SYDVKM come from the germline V gene. CDR3 length: 15 residues. V lost 4 bases to trimming and J lost 4 bases; unmatched junction nucleotides: 10. Here the CDR3 reads CASSSLEGGAYEQYF. CDR3 nucleotides: TGTGCCAGCAGTTCTTTAGAAGGGGGCGCGTACGAGCAGTACTTC.

The chain uses TRBV10-1 and TRBJ2-5; 8 positions match TRBD1. The ends lost 0 bases at V and 5 bases at J; junction bases unmatched: 2. Germline CDR1 reads WNHNN; CDR2 reads SYGVQD (reference sequence). The CDR3 is made up of 14 amino acids. CDR3 loop: CASSESHRGETQYF. Here the CDR3 DNA reads TGCGCCAGCAGTGAGTCGCACAGGGGGGAGACCCAGTACTTC.

This clonotype is categorized as medium-sized. The CDR3 sequence is CASSQDRGFTGTEAFF. The CDR3 nucleotides read TGTGCCAGCAGCCAGGACAGGGGATTTACAGGGACTGAAGCTTTCTTT. V usage is TRBV11-2 and J usage is TRBJ1-1, with 9 positions matching TRBD1. Germline CDR1 is SGHAT and CDR2 is FQNNGV. CDR3 length equals 16 residues. The V segment lost 5 bases and the J segment 5 bases; nucleotides outside the gene matches: 12.

The genes are TRBV2 and TRBJ1-6; possibly TRBD1 for D (5 bases). The CDR3 has 15 residues. Germline CDR1 SNHLY, CDR2 FYNNEI. V was clipped by 0 bases and J by 10 bases, with 13 bases between them. The CDR3 loop reads CASSEAAGRRSPLHF. The CDR3 region has the DNA TGTGCCAGCAGTGAAGCGGCAGGGAGAAGGTCACCCCTCCACTTT.

Relative to its sample, this clonotype is medium-sized. The chain couples TRBV6-2 or TRBV6-3 to TRBJ2-7; D not certain. The CDR3 extends over 11 amino acids. The V and J ends lost 10 bases and 2 bases respectively, with 9 bases between them. The germline gives CDR1 MNHEY, CDR2 SVGEGT. CDR3 sequence (DNA): TGTGCCACCACGGACGCCTACGAGCAGTACTTC. Translated: CATTDAYEQYF.

By sample share, this clonotype is large. The V and J genes are TRBV12-3 or TRBV12-4 and TRBJ2-3; the D call may be TRBD1 or TRBD2 (5 bases each). CDR3 length equals 16 residues. Trimming removed 4 bases from V and 1 base from J, with 15 bases in between. The DNA of the CDR3 is TGTGCCAGCAGTTCGGCCGGGACCTTACGCACAGATACGCAGTATTTT. Protein product: CASSSAGTLRTDTQYF.

By sample fraction, this clonotype is large. The chain has TRBV5-1 and TRBJ2-4; either TRBD1 or TRBD2 may fit D (5 bases each). Trimming stripped 3 bases from V and 7 bases from J, with 11 bases between. Germline CDR1 and CDR2: SGHRS and YFSETQ. This CDR3 has 13 residues. The CDR3 spells CASSSLGENIQYF. CDR3 sequence (DNA): TGCGCCAGCAGCTCTTTAGGGGAGAACATTCAGTACTTC.

In its sample, this clonotype ranks as medium-sized. CDR3 loop: CASSQIGIYSGNTIYF. CDR3 nucleotide sequence: TGTGCCAGCAGCCAAATAGGAATCTACTCTGGAAACACCATATATTTT. V is TRBV14 and J is TRBJ1-3, with unresolved D. This CDR3 has 16 amino acids. Germline values: CDR1 SGHDN, CDR2 FVKESK. Deletions cut 2 bases from V and 0 bases from J, with 11 bases between.

This clonotype is medium-sized (0.01 to 0.1%) by share. The chain has TRBV6-2 or TRBV6-3 and TRBJ2-1, with 11 bases that match TRBD2. CDR1 MNHEY and CDR2 SVGEGT come from the germline V gene. The CDR3 is 16 amino acids. The junction had 9 bases not matched to a gene; V was cut back by 6 bases and J by 5 bases. The DNA of the CDR3 is TGTGCCAGCAGCCCCCTGACTAGCGGGGCAGACAATGAGCAGTTCTTC. Translation: CASSPLTSGADNEQFF.

This clonotype counts as medium-sized. V is TRBV6-2 or TRBV6-3 and J is TRBJ1-6; D gene uncertain. The V gene lost 2 bases and the J gene lost 7 bases, with 3 bases spanning the gap. Per the germline V gene, CDR1 is MNHEY and CDR2 is SVGEGT. The CDR3 loop spans 12 amino acids. The CDR3 is CASSYSNSPLHF. Here the CDR3 DNA reads TGTGCCAGCAGTTACAGCAATTCACCCCTCCACTTT.

Relative to its sample, this clonotype is large (0.1 to 1%). The V and J genes are TRBV25-1 and TRBJ1-2; D call uncertain. This CDR3 spans 13 amino acids. CDR1 and CDR2 (germline): MGHDK, SYGVNS. Trimming removed 3 bases at V and 2 bases at J, with 7 bases between. The CDR3 nucleotides read TGTGCCAGCAGTGATCGCGGCAACTATGGCTACACCTTC. It specifies CASSDRGNYGYTF.

About this clonotype: A junction boundary mismatches the germline segment, possibly from a read error. The chain has TRBV28 and TRBJ1-2; 7 bases line up with TRBD1. Per germline, CDR1 MDHEN and CDR2 SYDVKM. This CDR3 has 15 residues. As DNA, the CDR3 is TGTGCCAGCAGTTTATATACCCCGAGACAGGGAATTCCTTACTTC. Its protein is CASSLYTPRQGIPYF.

By frequency in the sample, this clonotype is medium-sized. The chain has TRBV6-2 or TRBV6-3 and TRBJ1-1; no firm D call. The CDR3 contains 15 residues. CDR1 is MNHEY, CDR2 SVGEGT, per germline. V dropped 0 bases and J dropped 1 base, with 9 bases sitting between them. The CDR3 DNA is TGTGCCAGCAGTTACTCGACGGTCGAGAACACTGAAGCTTTCTTT. Its protein product is CASSYSTVENTEAFF.